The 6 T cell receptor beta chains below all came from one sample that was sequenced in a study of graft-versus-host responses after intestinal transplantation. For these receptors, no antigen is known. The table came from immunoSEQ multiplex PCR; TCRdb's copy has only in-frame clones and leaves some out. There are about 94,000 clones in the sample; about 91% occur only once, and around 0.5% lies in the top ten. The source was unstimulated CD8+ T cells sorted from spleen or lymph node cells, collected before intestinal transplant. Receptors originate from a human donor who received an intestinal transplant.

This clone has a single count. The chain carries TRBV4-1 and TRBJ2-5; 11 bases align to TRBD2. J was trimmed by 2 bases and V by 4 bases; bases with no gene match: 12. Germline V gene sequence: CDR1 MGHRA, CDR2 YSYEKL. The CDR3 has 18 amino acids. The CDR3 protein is CASSLGSGRAREQETQYF. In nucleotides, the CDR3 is TGCGCCAGCAGCCTCGGTAGCGGGAGGGCCCGTGAGCAAGAGACCCAGTACTTC.

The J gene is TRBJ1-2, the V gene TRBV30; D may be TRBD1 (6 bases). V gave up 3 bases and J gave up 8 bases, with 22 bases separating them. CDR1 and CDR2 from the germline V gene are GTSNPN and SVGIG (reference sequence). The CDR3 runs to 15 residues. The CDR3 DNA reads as TGTGCCTGGAGCGGGGGGGGAGGGGGGCTAGGGGGCTACACCTTC. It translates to CAWSGGGGGLGGYTF.

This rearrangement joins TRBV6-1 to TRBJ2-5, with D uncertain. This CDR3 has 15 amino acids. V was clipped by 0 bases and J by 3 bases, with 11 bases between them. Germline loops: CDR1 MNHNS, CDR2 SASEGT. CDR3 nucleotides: TGTGCCAGCAGTGAAGCGGCCGGGTTGGAAGAGACCCAGTACTTC. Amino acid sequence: CASSEAAGLEETQYF.

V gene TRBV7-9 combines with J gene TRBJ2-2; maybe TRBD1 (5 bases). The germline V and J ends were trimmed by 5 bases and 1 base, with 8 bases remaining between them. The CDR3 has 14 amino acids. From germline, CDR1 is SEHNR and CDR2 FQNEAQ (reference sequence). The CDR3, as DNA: TGTGCCAGCAGCCCGACAGAGAACACCGGGGAGCTGTTTTTT. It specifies CASSPTENTGELFF.

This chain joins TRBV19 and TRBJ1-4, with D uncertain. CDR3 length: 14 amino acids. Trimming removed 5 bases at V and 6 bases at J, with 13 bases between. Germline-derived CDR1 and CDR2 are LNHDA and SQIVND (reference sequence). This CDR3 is CASSYWSKDEKLFF. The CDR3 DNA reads TGTGCCAGTAGTTACTGGAGCAAGGATGAAAAACTGTTTTTT. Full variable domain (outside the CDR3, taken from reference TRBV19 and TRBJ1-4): DGGITQSPKYLFRKEGQNVTLSCEQNLNHDAMYWYRQDPGQGLRLIYYSQIVNDFQKGDIAEGYSVSREKKESFPLTVTSAQKNPTAFYLCASSYWSKDEKLFFGSGTQLSVL.

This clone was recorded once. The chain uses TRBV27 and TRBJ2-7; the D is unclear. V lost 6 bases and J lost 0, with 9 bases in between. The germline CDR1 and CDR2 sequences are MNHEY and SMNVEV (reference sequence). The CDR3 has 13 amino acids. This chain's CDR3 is CASRQFNSYEQYF. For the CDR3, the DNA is TGTGCCAGCAGACAATTCAACTCCTACGAGCAGTACTTC.